Listed below are T cell receptor beta chains from one sample, sequenced in a study of T cells after somatic rescue of genetic block. Measured with immunoSEQ multiplex PCR; TCRdb has only the in-frame clones, and not every one. The profile covers 110,000 or so clones, with under 95% appearing a single time and approximately 1.3% taken by the ten largest. Sequencing used peripheral blood mononuclear cells (PBMCs). The source of these receptors is a woman between 18 and 29 years old. The CDR3 runs from the conserved cysteine through the conserved F or W. The D gene is left open where the match is weak. A row's size may be missing; if present it is once, few, many or a size class.

abundance: few
j_gene: TRBJ1-4
v_gene: TRBV7-9
d_gene: NA
CDR3aa: CASSPRGPTNEKLFF
CDR3nt: TGTGCCAGCAGCCCCCGGGGTCCAACTAATGAAAAACTGTTTTTT

abundance: NA
j_gene: TRBJ2-5
v_gene: TRBV5-6
d_gene: TRBD1
CDR3aa: CASSQILQGRETQYF
CDR3nt: TGTGCCAGCAGCCAGATATTACAGGGGAGAGAGACCCAGTACTTC

abundance: once
j_gene: TRBJ1-1
v_gene: TRBV5-1
d_gene: TRBD1
CDR3aa: CASSQDRGTEAFF
CDR3nt: TGCGCCAGCAGCCAGGACAGGGGGACTGAAGCTTTCTTT

abundance: NA
j_gene: TRBJ1-1
v_gene: TRBV10-3
d_gene: TRBD1
CDR3aa: CATAEDRGRLTEAFF
CDR3nt: TGTGCCACCGCCGAGGACAGGGGGCGCCTCACTGAAGCTTTCTTT

abundance: once
j_gene: TRBJ1-1
v_gene: TRBV5-4
d_gene: NA
CDR3aa: CASSLAGVRTEAFF
CDR3nt: TGTGCCAGCAGCTTGGCCGGAGTTCGGACTGAAGCTTTCTTT

abundance: NA
j_gene: TRBJ2-7
v_gene: TRBV7-2
d_gene: TRBD1
CDR3aa: CASSPGTGDYEQYF
CDR3nt: TGTGCCAGCAGCCCTGGGACAGGGGACTACGAGCAGTACTTC

abundance: NA
j_gene: TRBJ2-1
v_gene: TRBV9
d_gene: NA
CDR3aa: CASSLGSSYNEQFF
CDR3nt: TGTGCCAGCAGCCTGGGGAGCTCCTACAATGAGCAGTTCTTC

abundance: NA
j_gene: TRBJ1-2
v_gene: TRBV5-6
d_gene: TRBD1
CDR3aa: CASSRGQGDGYTF
CDR3nt: TGTGCCAGCAGCAGGGGACAGGGAGATGGCTACACCTTC

abundance: NA
j_gene: TRBJ2-3
v_gene: TRBV7-3
d_gene: TRBD1
CDR3aa: CASSLGTAPDTQYF
CDR3nt: TGTGCCAGCAGTCTAGGGACAGCCCCAGATACGCAGTATTTT

abundance: few
j_gene: TRBJ2-3
v_gene: TRBV2
d_gene: TRBD2
CDR3aa: CASRGQRGGPDTQYF
CDR3nt: TGTGCCAGCAGGGGACAGCGGGGGGGCCCAGATACGCAGTATTTT

abundance: NA
j_gene: TRBJ1-6
v_gene: TRBV7-2
d_gene: NA
CDR3aa: CASSSPDLTLHF
CDR3nt: TGTGCCAGCAGCTCCCCGGACCTTACCCTCCACTTT

abundance: NA
j_gene: TRBJ2-7
v_gene: TRBV2
d_gene: NA
CDR3aa: CASRRQGRVSEQYF
CDR3nt: TGTGCCAGCAGGAGGCAGGGGAGGGTTTCCGAGCAGTACTTC

abundance: NA
j_gene: TRBJ2-3
v_gene: TRBV30
d_gene: TRBD2
CDR3aa: CAWRSGGTDTQYF
CDR3nt: TGTGCCTGGAGGAGCGGGGGCACAGATACGCAGTATTTT

abundance: NA
j_gene: TRBJ1-5
v_gene: TRBV30
d_gene: NA
CDR3aa: CAWSPASREGQPQHF
CDR3nt: TGTGCCTGGAGTCCCGCTTCAAGGGAAGGACAGCCCCAGCATTTT

abundance: NA
j_gene: TRBJ2-3
v_gene: TRBV27
d_gene: NA
CDR3aa: CASSSDAWNTQYF
CDR3nt: TGTGCCAGCAGTTCCGACGCGTGGAATACGCAGTATTTT

abundance: NA
j_gene: TRBJ1-1
v_gene: TRBV12-5
d_gene: NA
CDR3aa: CASGPTYTEAFF
CDR3nt: TGTGCTAGTGGTCCCACCTACACTGAAGCTTTCTTT

abundance: NA
j_gene: TRBJ1-1
v_gene: TRBV6-5
d_gene: NA
CDR3aa: CATGPGPPNTEAFF
CDR3nt: TGTGCCACAGGCCCTGGGCCGCCGAACACTGAAGCTTTCTTT

abundance: NA
j_gene: TRBJ2-2
v_gene: TRBV4-3
d_gene: TRBD2
CDR3aa: CASSQVGGGSPGELFF
CDR3nt: TGCGCCAGCAGCCAAGTTGGCGGGGGGTCCCCCGGGGAGCTGTTTTTT

abundance: few
j_gene: TRBJ1-1
v_gene: TRBV4-2
d_gene: TRBD1
CDR3aa: CASSQVDRGAFF
CDR3nt: TGTGCCAGCAGCCAAGTAGACAGGGGAGCTTTCTTT

abundance: NA
j_gene: TRBJ1-5
v_gene: TRBV9
d_gene: NA
CDR3aa: CASSVGDSNQPQHF
CDR3nt: TGTGCCAGCAGCGTAGGTGATAGCAATCAGCCCCAGCATTTT

abundance: NA
j_gene: TRBJ2-3
v_gene: TRBV30
d_gene: NA
CDR3aa: CAWSVARTSTDTQYF
CDR3nt: TGTGCCTGGAGTGTAGCGCGGACTAGCACAGATACGCAGTATTTT

abundance: NA
j_gene: TRBJ2-7
v_gene: TRBV5-5
d_gene: NA
CDR3aa: CASSLASLSYEQYF
CDR3nt: TGTGCCAGCAGCTTGGCCAGCCTTTCCTACGAGCAGTACTTC

abundance: NA
j_gene: TRBJ1-1
v_gene: TRBV10-3
d_gene: NA
CDR3aa: CAISESGRPGSNTEAFF
CDR3nt: TGTGCCATCAGTGAGTCAGGCCGCCCTGGGTCGAACACTGAAGCTTTCTTT

abundance: few
j_gene: TRBJ1-1
v_gene: TRBV30
d_gene: NA
CDR3aa: CAWSVGLLEAFF
CDR3nt: TGTGCCTGGAGTGTAGGTCTTCTTGAAGCTTTCTTT

abundance: NA
j_gene: TRBJ2-3
v_gene: TRBV9
d_gene: NA
CDR3aa: CASSVLWGRSTDTQYF
CDR3nt: TGTGCCAGCAGCGTCCTTTGGGGCAGAAGCACAGATACGCAGTATTTT

abundance: NA
j_gene: TRBJ1-1
v_gene: TRBV21-1
d_gene: NA
CDR3aa: CASSQWPAEAFF
CDR3nt: TGTGCCAGCAGCCAGTGGCCCGCTGAAGCTTTCTTT

abundance: NA
j_gene: TRBJ2-7
v_gene: TRBV7-9
d_gene: NA
CDR3aa: CASSLDSRTYEQYF
CDR3nt: TGTGCCAGCAGCTTAGACAGCAGGACCTACGAGCAGTACTTC

abundance: NA
j_gene: TRBJ2-5
v_gene: TRBV29-1
d_gene: TRBD1
CDR3aa: CSVERVSRGLRETQYF
CDR3nt: TGCAGCGTTGAGAGGGTTTCCAGGGGGCTACGGGAGACCCAGTACTTC

abundance: NA
j_gene: TRBJ2-7
v_gene: TRBV7-2
d_gene: NA
CDR3aa: CASGGNGYEQYF
CDR3nt: TGTGCCAGCGGGGGGAATGGGTACGAGCAGTACTTC

abundance: NA
j_gene: TRBJ2-7
v_gene: TRBV7-2
d_gene: NA
CDR3aa: CASSQGQAPYEQYF
CDR3nt: TGTGCCAGCAGCCAGGGGCAGGCTCCCTACGAGCAGTACTTC

abundance: once
j_gene: TRBJ1-2
v_gene: TRBV28
d_gene: NA
CDR3aa: CASSQLADYGYTF
CDR3nt: TGTGCCAGCAGTCAACTCGCGGACTACGGCTACACCTTC

abundance: NA
j_gene: TRBJ1-2
v_gene: TRBV5-1
d_gene: NA
CDR3aa: CASSLEAQVFGYTF
CDR3nt: TGCGCCAGCAGCTTGGAGGCCCAGGTCTTTGGCTACACCTTC

abundance: NA
j_gene: TRBJ1-3
v_gene: TRBV10-3
d_gene: NA
CDR3aa: CAISESPGSGNTIYF
CDR3nt: TGTGCCATCAGTGAGTCCCCAGGGTCTGGAAACACCATATATTTT

abundance: NA
j_gene: TRBJ2-7
v_gene: TRBV7-9
d_gene: NA
CDR3aa: CASSLEGGATGEQYF
CDR3nt: TGTGCCAGCAGCTTGGAAGGGGGGGCCACAGGCGAGCAGTACTTC

abundance: NA
j_gene: TRBJ1-3
v_gene: TRBV15
d_gene: TRBD1
CDR3aa: CATSGARDRVAFSGNTIYF
CDR3nt: TGTGCCACCAGCGGGGCGAGGGACAGGGTAGCGTTCTCTGGAAACACCATATATTTT

abundance: NA
j_gene: TRBJ2-3
v_gene: TRBV9
d_gene: NA
CDR3aa: CASSFNNVLRLTDTQYF
CDR3nt: TGTGCCAGCAGCTTTAATAACGTACTTAGACTCACAGATACGCAGTATTTT

abundance: NA
j_gene: TRBJ1-2
v_gene: TRBV14
d_gene: NA
CDR3aa: CASSHTRGAGYTF
CDR3nt: TGTGCCAGCAGCCATACCAGGGGCGCTGGCTACACCTTC

abundance: NA
j_gene: TRBJ2-2
v_gene: TRBV27
d_gene: NA
CDR3aa: CASSLRGGWSGELFF
CDR3nt: TGTGCCAGCAGTCTGAGGGGGGGCTGGAGCGGGGAGCTGTTTTTT

abundance: NA
j_gene: TRBJ2-2
v_gene: TRBV2
d_gene: TRBD1
CDR3aa: CASRADRVGAGELFF
CDR3nt: TGTGCCAGCAGGGCTGACAGGGTAGGGGCCGGGGAGCTGTTTTTT

abundance: NA
j_gene: TRBJ2-7
v_gene: TRBV29-1
d_gene: NA
CDR3aa: CSGTPTGHFSYEQYF
CDR3nt: TGCAGCGGCACCCCTACAGGACACTTCTCCTACGAGCAGTACTTC

abundance: NA
j_gene: TRBJ1-4
v_gene: TRBV18
d_gene: TRBD1
CDR3aa: CASSPGTASEKLFF
CDR3nt: TGTGCCAGCTCCCCCGGGACAGCTTCTGAAAAACTGTTTTTT

abundance: once
j_gene: TRBJ2-7
v_gene: TRBV2
d_gene: NA
CDR3aa: CASSAYEQYF
CDR3nt: TGTGCCAGCAGTGCTTACGAGCAGTACTTC

abundance: NA
j_gene: TRBJ2-7
v_gene: TRBV20-1
d_gene: NA
CDR3aa: CSAKGGYEQYF
CDR3nt: TGCAGTGCTAAGGGGGGCTACGAGCAGTACTTC

abundance: NA
j_gene: TRBJ2-1
v_gene: TRBV12-5
d_gene: NA
CDR3aa: CASGSVGGYNEQFF
CDR3nt: TGTGCTAGTGGTTCTGTAGGGGGGTACAATGAGCAGTTCTTC

abundance: NA
j_gene: TRBJ2-1
v_gene: TRBV6-1
d_gene: TRBD2
CDR3aa: CASSEGTSGYNEQFF
CDR3nt: TGTGCCAGCAGTGAAGGGACTAGCGGCTACAATGAGCAGTTCTTC

abundance: NA
j_gene: TRBJ2-3
v_gene: TRBV5-1
d_gene: TRBD1
CDR3aa: CASSLAWDRPQDTQYF
CDR3nt: TGCGCCAGCAGCTTGGCCTGGGACAGGCCCCAAGATACGCAGTATTTT

abundance: NA
j_gene: TRBJ2-7
v_gene: TRBV19
d_gene: NA
CDR3aa: CASSIKPTTTRSSGVVQYF
CDR3nt: TGTGCCAGTAGTATCAAACCGACCACGACAAGGAGTAGCGGAGTCGTGCAGTACTTC

abundance: NA
j_gene: TRBJ2-7
v_gene: TRBV18
d_gene: NA
CDR3aa: CASSPGLGDEQYF
CDR3nt: TGTGCCAGCTCACCAGGTCTAGGGGACGAGCAGTACTTC

abundance: NA
j_gene: TRBJ2-7
v_gene: TRBV7-2
d_gene: TRBD2
CDR3aa: CASSLAASGGAWEQYF
CDR3nt: TGTGCCAGCAGCTTAGCGGCTAGCGGGGGGGCCTGGGAGCAGTACTTC

abundance: few
j_gene: TRBJ1-2
v_gene: TRBV25-1
d_gene: NA
CDR3aa: CASSEFLRDGYTF
CDR3nt: TGTGCCAGCAGTGAATTTTTGCGAGATGGCTACACCTTC

abundance: NA
j_gene: TRBJ2-5
v_gene: TRBV9
d_gene: NA
CDR3aa: CASSVGGGTFGETQYF
CDR3nt: TGTGCCAGCAGCGTAGGAGGGGGGACGTTCGGGGAGACCCAGTACTTC

abundance: NA
j_gene: TRBJ2-7
v_gene: TRBV19
d_gene: NA
CDR3aa: CASSRDGISYEQYF
CDR3nt: TGTGCCAGTAGTAGGGACGGAATCTCCTACGAGCAGTACTTC